These T cell receptor beta chains were read from a single sample in a study of human T cells and chemical hapten exposure. TCRdb fed the RACE reads into MiXCR, producing one record per CDR3 protein. The sample shows around 99,000 distinct CDR3 sequences, about a tenth of them seen only once. The sample in question was whole blood, obtained in connection with sensitization to the hapten diphenylcyclopropenone (DPC). Receptors originate from a woman aged 40 to 50 with alopecia areata. Some clones in this sample may be carry-over from other donors' samples. Each CDR3 is given with its conserved first and last residue. The order of the fields is clone size, J gene, V gene, D gene, CDR3 DNA, CDR3 protein. The D gene is left open where the match is weak. Rows may omit the clone size; those that give it use once, few, many or a size class.

clone size: few; J gene: TRBJ2-1; V gene: TRBV4-2; D gene: TRBD2; CDR3 DNA: TGTGCCAGCAGCCGACGGTCTAGCGGGGTGAATGAGCAGTTCTTC; CDR3 protein: CASSRRSSGVNEQFF
clone size: NA; J gene: TRBJ2-7; V gene: TRBV14; D gene: NA; CDR3 DNA: TGTGCCAGCAGCCAAGCGGGGGCGGGCTACGTGCAGTACTTC; CDR3 protein: CASSQAGAGYVQYF
clone size: NA; J gene: TRBJ2-5; V gene: TRBV6-5; D gene: TRBD2; CDR3 DNA: TGTGCCAGCGGTCTGACTAGCGGGGGTCAAGAGACCCAGTACTTC; CDR3 protein: CASGLTSGGQETQYF
clone size: many; J gene: TRBJ1-5; V gene: TRBV10-3; D gene: NA; CDR3 DNA: TGTGCCATCAGTGACAGTAGCAATCAGCCCCAGCATTTT; CDR3 protein: CAISDSSNQPQHF
clone size: many; J gene: TRBJ1-1; V gene: TRBV12-3/TRBV12-4; D gene: TRBD1; CDR3 DNA: TGTGCCAGCAGCACCGACAGGGACACTGAAGCTTTCTTT; CDR3 protein: CASSTDRDTEAFF
clone size: few; J gene: TRBJ2-3; V gene: TRBV30; D gene: TRBD2; CDR3 DNA: TGTGCCTGGAGTACGGGACTAGCTAGCACAGATACGCAGTATTTT; CDR3 protein: CAWSTGLASTDTQYF
clone size: NA; J gene: TRBJ2-7; V gene: TRBV18; D gene: NA; CDR3 DNA: TGTGCCAGCTCACCCAACCACCACATGGTAAGAGGCGAGCAGTACTTC; CDR3 protein: CASSPNHHMVRGEQYF
clone size: many; J gene: TRBJ2-7; V gene: TRBV20-1; D gene: NA; CDR3 DNA: TGCAGTGCTAGAGATTTTCTTGGCGGGGAGAGCTACGAGCAGTACTTC; CDR3 protein: CSARDFLGGESYEQYF
clone size: NA; J gene: TRBJ2-1; V gene: TRBV7-9; D gene: NA; CDR3 DNA: TGTGCCAGCAGCCGGAATGAACAGGGAGTACAGATCTTC; CDR3 protein: CASSRNEQGVQIF
clone size: many; J gene: TRBJ2-7; V gene: TRBV6-5; D gene: TRBD1; CDR3 DNA: TGTGCCAGTTGGACAGGGGATCCCTACGAGCAGTACTTC; CDR3 protein: CASWTGDPYEQYF
clone size: many; J gene: TRBJ1-2; V gene: TRBV6-2/TRBV6-3; D gene: TRBD1; CDR3 DNA: TGTGCCAGCAGTACGGGACAGGTGCAAAGCTATGGCTACACCTTC; CDR3 protein: CASSTGQVQSYGYTF
clone size: NA; J gene: TRBJ2-3; V gene: TRBV3-1; D gene: NA; CDR3 DNA: TGTGCCAGCAGCCTGGCCCCGATGGCCACAGATACGCAGTATTTT; CDR3 protein: CASSLAPMATDTQYF
clone size: many; J gene: TRBJ2-2; V gene: TRBV7-2; D gene: NA; CDR3 DNA: TGTGCAGTGGCGGGCGTCGGGACCGGGGAGCTGTTTTTT; CDR3 protein: CAVAGVGTGELFF
clone size: NA; J gene: TRBJ2-5; V gene: TRBV7-7; D gene: TRBD2; CDR3 DNA: TGTGCCAGCAGCCAGGGACTAGCGGAGACCCAGTACTTC; CDR3 protein: CASSQGLAETQYF
clone size: NA; J gene: TRBJ1-5; V gene: TRBV6-5; D gene: TRBD1; CDR3 DNA: TGTGCCAGCAGTTGGACAGGTCCGGGCCAGCCCCAGCATTTT; CDR3 protein: CASSWTGPGQPQHF
clone size: NA; J gene: TRBJ2-2; V gene: TRBV4-3; D gene: NA; CDR3 DNA: TGCGCCAGCAGCCAAGAGCCCTTCTCTCGTACGTCCGGGGAGCTGTTTTTT; CDR3 protein: CASSQEPFSRTSGELFF
clone size: many; J gene: TRBJ2-7; V gene: TRBV7-9; D gene: TRBD2; CDR3 DNA: TGTGCCAGCAGCTTACCAACTAGCGGGGGATTATACGAGCAGTACTTC; CDR3 protein: CASSLPTSGGLYEQYF
clone size: few; J gene: TRBJ1-4; V gene: TRBV5-1; D gene: NA; CDR3 DNA: TGCGCCAGCAGCTTGGAGACAGCCGCCAAACTGTTTTTT; CDR3 protein: CASSLETAAKLFF
clone size: NA; J gene: TRBJ2-1; V gene: TRBV7-2; D gene: NA; CDR3 DNA: TGTGCCAGCAGATATGGAGGGGACTCCTACAATGAGCAGTTCTTC; CDR3 protein: CASRYGGDSYNEQFF
clone size: NA; J gene: TRBJ2-7; V gene: TRBV27; D gene: NA; CDR3 DNA: TGTGCCAGCAGTCTTAGGGCAGGAACCTACGAGCAGTACTTC; CDR3 protein: CASSLRAGTYEQYF
clone size: few; J gene: TRBJ1-1; V gene: TRBV5-4; D gene: TRBD1; CDR3 DNA: TGTGCCAGCAGCTTGGATTTCGGGACAGGCCAAGCTTTCTTT; CDR3 protein: CASSLDFGTGQAFF
clone size: many; J gene: TRBJ2-1; V gene: TRBV30; D gene: NA; CDR3 DNA: TGTGCCTGGAACAGGTGGGATGAGCAGTTCTTC; CDR3 protein: CAWNRWDEQFF
clone size: many; J gene: TRBJ2-1; V gene: TRBV6-2/TRBV6-3; D gene: NA; CDR3 DNA: TGTGCCAGCAGTTATGTCCTAGAGACATACAATGAGCAGTTCTTC; CDR3 protein: CASSYVLETYNEQFF
clone size: many; J gene: TRBJ1-4; V gene: TRBV10-1; D gene: NA; CDR3 DNA: TGCGCCAGCTGGACAGTACCTACAACTAATGAAAAACTGTTTTTT; CDR3 protein: CASWTVPTTNEKLFF
clone size: few; J gene: TRBJ1-5; V gene: TRBV20-1; D gene: NA; CDR3 DNA: TGCAGTGCTAGAGAGTCCCCGGATCAGCCCCAGCATTTT; CDR3 protein: CSARESPDQPQHF
clone size: NA; J gene: TRBJ2-1; V gene: TRBV12-3/TRBV12-4; D gene: NA; CDR3 DNA: TGTGCCAGCAGTTTAGGAGCGGCGCCTGGGGATGAGCAGTTCTTC; CDR3 protein: CASSLGAAPGDEQFF
clone size: many; J gene: TRBJ1-6; V gene: TRBV2; D gene: NA; CDR3 DNA: TGTGCCAGCAGGGTGGGGACCCAGGGGCATTCACCCCTCCACTTT; CDR3 protein: CASRVGTQGHSPLHF
clone size: many; J gene: TRBJ2-3; V gene: TRBV11-2; D gene: TRBD1; CDR3 DNA: TGTGCCAGCAGACCAGGACAGGGACCAGATACGCAGTATTTT; CDR3 protein: CASRPGQGPDTQYF
clone size: NA; J gene: TRBJ2-1; V gene: TRBV7-2; D gene: NA; CDR3 DNA: TGTGCCAGCAGCCCGGGGAGCCTAAACAATGAGCAGTTCTTC; CDR3 protein: CASSPGSLNNEQFF
clone size: many; J gene: TRBJ2-1; V gene: TRBV7-2; D gene: TRBD2; CDR3 DNA: TGTGCCAGCAGCCCCCGCTGGGCTAGCAGCGGGGGGGGCAATGAGCAGTTCTTC; CDR3 protein: CASSPRWASSGGGNEQFF
clone size: many; J gene: TRBJ1-2; V gene: TRBV5-4; D gene: NA; CDR3 DNA: TGTGCCAGCAGCTTGGGTTCCGGGGTCGGTGGCTACACCTTC; CDR3 protein: CASSLGSGVGGYTF
clone size: many; J gene: TRBJ2-2; V gene: TRBV2; D gene: NA; CDR3 DNA: TGTGCCACCCTCGAGGAGGGGAGTACCGGGGAGCTGTTTTTT; CDR3 protein: CATLEEGSTGELFF
clone size: NA; J gene: TRBJ1-1; V gene: TRBV6-2/TRBV6-3; D gene: NA; CDR3 DNA: TGTGCCAGCAGCCTCCCCCACACTGAAGCTTTCTTT; CDR3 protein: CASSLPHTEAFF
clone size: NA; J gene: TRBJ2-1; V gene: TRBV18; D gene: NA; CDR3 DNA: TGTGCCAGCTCACTCGACGATGGGGCTATCCAGTTCTTC; CDR3 protein: CASSLDDGAIQFF
clone size: NA; J gene: TRBJ2-3; V gene: TRBV5-4; D gene: NA; CDR3 DNA: TGTGCCAGCAGCTTTGGGGGGTCTTCCACAGATACGCAGTATTTT; CDR3 protein: CASSFGGSSTDTQYF
clone size: NA; J gene: TRBJ1-6; V gene: TRBV12-3/TRBV12-4; D gene: NA; CDR3 DNA: TGTGCCAGCAGTATGGGACCGAACAATTCACCCCTCCACTTT; CDR3 protein: CASSMGPNNSPLHF
clone size: many; J gene: TRBJ2-3; V gene: TRBV12-3/TRBV12-4; D gene: NA; CDR3 DNA: TGTGCCAGCAGTTTTAGCCCCGCAGATACGCAGTATTTT; CDR3 protein: CASSFSPADTQYF
clone size: NA; J gene: TRBJ1-5; V gene: TRBV29-1; D gene: NA; CDR3 DNA: TGCAGCGTTTCGGATGCGGATCAGCCCCAGCATTTT; CDR3 protein: CSVSDADQPQHF
clone size: many; J gene: TRBJ2-7; V gene: TRBV7-2; D gene: TRBD1; CDR3 DNA: TGTGCCAGCAGGGGACAGGGGGCTTACGAGCAGTACTTC; CDR3 protein: CASRGQGAYEQYF
clone size: few; J gene: TRBJ2-1; V gene: TRBV7-9; D gene: TRBD1; CDR3 DNA: TGTGCCAGCAGCCCTGGACAGGGGCTCTCCTACAATGAGCAGTTCTTC; CDR3 protein: CASSPGQGLSYNEQFF
clone size: NA; J gene: TRBJ2-3; V gene: TRBV4-2; D gene: TRBD2; CDR3 DNA: TGTGCCAGCAGCCGAAATAGCGGGGGGGCCACGACAGATACGCAGTATTTT; CDR3 protein: CASSRNSGGATTDTQYF
clone size: few; J gene: TRBJ1-2; V gene: TRBV12-3/TRBV12-4; D gene: NA; CDR3 DNA: TGTGCCAGCCAAAACAGGGAGGTCTATGGCTACACCTTC; CDR3 protein: CASQNREVYGYTF
clone size: NA; J gene: TRBJ2-1; V gene: TRBV27; D gene: NA; CDR3 DNA: TGTGCCAGCAGGGAACTGGGACCGTACAATGAGCAGTTCTTC; CDR3 protein: CASRELGPYNEQFF
clone size: few; J gene: TRBJ2-5; V gene: TRBV6-5; D gene: NA; CDR3 DNA: TGTGCCAGCAGTATGCAACAGGGAAAAGAGACCCAGTACTTC; CDR3 protein: CASSMQQGKETQYF
clone size: many; J gene: TRBJ2-5; V gene: TRBV11-2; D gene: TRBD1; CDR3 DNA: TGTGCCAGCAGGTCGACAGGGAACCAAGAGACCCAGTACTTC; CDR3 protein: CASRSTGNQETQYF
clone size: few; J gene: TRBJ1-2; V gene: TRBV19; D gene: NA; CDR3 DNA: TGTGCCAGTAGTCCGACTATCCGCTATGGCTACACCTTC; CDR3 protein: CASSPTIRYGYTF
clone size: few; J gene: TRBJ1-6; V gene: TRBV20-1; D gene: NA; CDR3 DNA: TGCAGTGCTAGAGATCCCATTAGGGGTGATTCACCCCTCCACTTT; CDR3 protein: CSARDPIRGDSPLHF
clone size: few; J gene: TRBJ1-3; V gene: TRBV12-3/TRBV12-4; D gene: NA; CDR3 DNA: TGTGCCAGCAGTTTAGCGTGGGGAGACACCATATATTTT; CDR3 protein: CASSLAWGDTIYF
clone size: NA; J gene: TRBJ2-1; V gene: TRBV3-1; D gene: TRBD2; CDR3 DNA: TGTGCCAGCAGCCAAAAAGTACGTAGGGACTACTGGGACAATGAGCAGTTCTTC; CDR3 protein: CASSQKVRRDYWDNEQFF